These T cell receptor beta chains were read from a single sample in a study of blood T cell repertoires in COVID-19. TCRdb keeps only in-frame clones here, not all; method: immunoSEQ multiplex PCR. The sample yields about 74,000 clones, about nine tenths seen once. Sequenced input: peripheral blood. The receptors derive from a woman of 80 years or more with active or convalescent COVID-19. Both conserved end residues are part of each CDR3. The order of the fields is V gene, D gene, J gene, clone size, CDR3 protein, CDR3 DNA. A D gene is named only where the DNA matches it firmly. Some rows have no size entry. The others give once, few or many, or a class for an expanded clone.

TRBV4-2,.,TRBJ1-5,.,CASSQETNNQPQHF,TGTGCCAGCAGCCAAGAAACAAACAATCAGCCCCAGCATTTT
TRBV4-3,.,TRBJ1-1,few,CASSQDDSRGNTEAFF,TGCGCCAGCAGCCAAGATGACAGCCGAGGGAACACTGAAGCTTTCTTT
TRBV10-1,.,TRBJ1-4,once,CASSGIRGEKLFF,TGCGCCAGCAGTGGAATCAGGGGTGAAAAACTGTTTTTT
TRBV2,.,TRBJ1-2,.,CASSESDSVNGYTF,TGTGCCAGCAGTGAATCTGACAGTGTTAATGGCTACACCTTC
TRBV19,.,TRBJ2-5,.,CASSSGFGASQYF,TGTGCCAGTAGTAGCGGCTTTGGTGCGTCCCAGTACTTC
TRBV11-3,TRBD2,TRBJ2-5,.,CASGASGGETQYF,TGTGCCAGTGGCGCTAGCGGGGGAGAGACCCAGTACTTC
TRBV20-1,.,TRBJ2-3,.,CSAIEGETQYF,TGCAGTGCTATAGAGGGCGAAACGCAGTATTTT
TRBV5-8,.,TRBJ1-2,.,CASSLAGGYTF,TGTGCCAGCAGCCTGGCGGGGGGCTACACCTTC
TRBV6-6,TRBD1,TRBJ1-5,.,CASSATGQGDQPQHF,TGTGCCAGCAGCGCGACGGGACAGGGAGATCAGCCCCAGCATTTT
TRBV19,.,TRBJ1-1,.,CASSLVTEAFF,TGTGCCAGTAGCCTAGTCACTGAAGCTTTCTTT
TRBV6-6,.,TRBJ1-5,.,CATGAGPQHF,TGTGCCACCGGTGCCGGGCCCCAGCATTTT
TRBV7-2,.,TRBJ1-1,.,CASSLYGNRGAFF,TGTGCCAGCAGCTTATATGGGAACCGAGGGGCTTTCTTT
TRBV28,.,TRBJ1-6,.,CASSPGSSYNSPLHF,TGTGCCAGCAGCCCGGGGAGCTCCTATAATTCACCCCTCCACTTT
TRBV13,.,TRBJ2-7,.,CASRRLGPGGEQYF,TGTGCCAGCAGGAGGCTAGGGCCCGGGGGCGAGCAGTACTTC
TRBV3-1/TRBV3-2,.,TRBJ1-2,.,CASSQEAGVYGYTF,TGTGCCAGCAGCCAAGAAGCAGGCGTCTATGGCTACACCTTC
TRBV3-1/TRBV3-2,TRBD2,TRBJ2-2,.,CASSQVSRSGDTGELFF,TGTGCCAGCAGCCAAGTGTCCCGGAGCGGGGACACCGGGGAGCTGTTTTTT
TRBV5-6,TRBD2,TRBJ2-2,.,CASRNRLAENTGELFF,TGTGCCAGCAGGAACCGACTAGCGGAAAACACCGGGGAGCTGTTTTTT
TRBV5-8,TRBD1,TRBJ2-5,.,CASSRQGRQQETQYF,TGTGCCAGCAGCCGACAGGGGCGGCAACAAGAGACCCAGTACTTC
TRBV3-1/TRBV3-2,.,TRBJ1-2,.,CASSQCSPGYYGYTF,TGTGCCAGCAGCCAATGTTCACCGGGTTACTATGGCTACACCTTC
TRBV7-8,TRBD2,TRBJ2-3,.,CASSLLAGDADTQYF,TGTGCCAGCAGCTTACTAGCGGGGGATGCAGATACGCAGTATTTT
TRBV14,.,TRBJ2-5,.,CASSRRESTYQETQYF,TGTGCCAGCAGCCGGAGAGAATCTACGTACCAAGAGACCCAGTACTTC
TRBV7-2,.,TRBJ1-2,.,CASSLVNSYGYTF,TGTGCCAGCAGCTTAGTCAACAGCTATGGCTACACCTTC
TRBV11-2,TRBD2,TRBJ2-5,few,CASSLGLADLQETQYF,TGTGCCAGCAGCCTTGGACTAGCGGACCTTCAAGAGACCCAGTACTTC